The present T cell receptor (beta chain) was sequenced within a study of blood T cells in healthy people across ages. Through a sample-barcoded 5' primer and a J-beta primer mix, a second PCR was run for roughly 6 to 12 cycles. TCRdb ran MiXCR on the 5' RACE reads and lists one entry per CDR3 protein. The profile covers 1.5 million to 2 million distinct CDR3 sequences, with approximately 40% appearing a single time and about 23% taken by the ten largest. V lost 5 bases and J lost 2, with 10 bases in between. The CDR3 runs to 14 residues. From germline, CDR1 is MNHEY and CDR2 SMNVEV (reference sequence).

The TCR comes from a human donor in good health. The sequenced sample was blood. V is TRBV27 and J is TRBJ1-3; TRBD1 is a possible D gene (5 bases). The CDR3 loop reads CASSARGAGNTIYF. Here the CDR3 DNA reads TGTGCCAGCAGTGCCCGGGGGGCTGGAAACACCATATATTTT.